This T cell receptor beta chain was sequenced during a study of T-cell memory formation after mild COVID-19. This clonotype was seen more than once but under ten times. One entry per CDR3 protein results from TCRdb running MiXCR on the 5' RACE reads. The data show over 120,000 distinct CDR3 sequences, about 6% seen once. CDR3 length equals 14 residues. Germline V gives CDR1 SGHVS, CDR2 FNYEAQ. V dropped 2 bases and J dropped 5; count of bases not matched to a gene: 6. The chain carries TRBV7-6 and TRBJ2-7, with 7 bases lining up with TRBD2. The material sequenced was PBMCs or a T cell subset sorted from them (not recorded which). This receptor was taken from an adult woman who had mild COVID-19 (a few samples of this study predate the infection). Cell type and time point are not known. The CDR3 spells CASSLFRAGNEQYF. CDR3 sequence (DNA): TGTGCCAGCAGCTTATTTCGAGCGGGGAACGAGCAGTACTTC.